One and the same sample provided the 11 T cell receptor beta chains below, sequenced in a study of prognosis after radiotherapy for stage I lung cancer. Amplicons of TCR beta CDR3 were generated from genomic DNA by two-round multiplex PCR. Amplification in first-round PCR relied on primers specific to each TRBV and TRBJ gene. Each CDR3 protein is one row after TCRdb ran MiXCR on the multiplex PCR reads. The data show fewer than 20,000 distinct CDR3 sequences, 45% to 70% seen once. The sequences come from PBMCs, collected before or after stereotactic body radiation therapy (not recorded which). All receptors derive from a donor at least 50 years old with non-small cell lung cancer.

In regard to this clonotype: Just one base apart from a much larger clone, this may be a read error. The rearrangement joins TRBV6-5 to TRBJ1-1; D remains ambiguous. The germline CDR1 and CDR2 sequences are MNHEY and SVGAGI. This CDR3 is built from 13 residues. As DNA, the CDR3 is TGTGCCAGCAGTTACGAGAAGAATTCGGAAGTTTTCTTT. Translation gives CASSYEKNSEVFF.

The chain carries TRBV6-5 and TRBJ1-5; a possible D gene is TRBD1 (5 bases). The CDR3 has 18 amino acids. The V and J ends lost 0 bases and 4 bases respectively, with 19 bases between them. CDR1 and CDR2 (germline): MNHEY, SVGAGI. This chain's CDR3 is CASSYSITGDCGNQPQHF. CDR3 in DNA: TGTGCCAGCAGTTACTCGATTACGGGGGATTGTGGAAATCAGCCCCAGCATTTT.

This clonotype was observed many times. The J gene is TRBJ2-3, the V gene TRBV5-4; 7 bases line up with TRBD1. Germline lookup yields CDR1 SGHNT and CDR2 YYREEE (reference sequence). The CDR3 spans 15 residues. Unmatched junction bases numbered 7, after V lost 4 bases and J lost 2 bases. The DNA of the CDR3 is TGTGCCAGCAGCCTGGGGCAGGGGGACACAGATACGCAGTATTTT. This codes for CASSLGQGDTDTQYF.

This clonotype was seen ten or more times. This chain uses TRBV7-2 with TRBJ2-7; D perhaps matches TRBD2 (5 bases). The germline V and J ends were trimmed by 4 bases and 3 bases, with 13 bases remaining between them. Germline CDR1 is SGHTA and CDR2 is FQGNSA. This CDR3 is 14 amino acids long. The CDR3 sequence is CASSSRSGFYEQYF. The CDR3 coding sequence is TGTGCCAGCAGCTCCCGGAGCGGTTTCTACGAGCAGTACTTC.

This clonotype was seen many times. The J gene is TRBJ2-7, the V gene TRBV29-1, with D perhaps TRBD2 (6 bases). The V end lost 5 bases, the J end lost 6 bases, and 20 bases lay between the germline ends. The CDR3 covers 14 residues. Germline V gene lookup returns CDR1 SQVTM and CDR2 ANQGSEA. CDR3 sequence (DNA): TGCAGCGTTTCGATTAGAGGGCTGGAGGGCGAGCAGTACTTC. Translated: CSVSIRGLEGEQYF.

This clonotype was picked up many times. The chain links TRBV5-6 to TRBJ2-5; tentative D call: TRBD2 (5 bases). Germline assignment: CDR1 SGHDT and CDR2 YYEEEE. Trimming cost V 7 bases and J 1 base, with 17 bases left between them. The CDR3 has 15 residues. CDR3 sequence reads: CASARAGEIQETQYF. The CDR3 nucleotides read TGTGCCAGCGCTAGGGCGGGTGAGATCCAAGAGACCCAGTACTTC.

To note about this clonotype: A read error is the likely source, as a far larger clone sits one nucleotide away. CDR3 nucleotides: TGTGCCAGCAGCGTGGGACTAGCGGGAGCCCTGAACACCGGGGAGCTGTTTTTT. This sequence encodes CASSVGLAGALNTGELFF. The chain combines TRBV7-9 with TRBJ2-2; 14 bases align to TRBD2. The CDR3 runs to 18 residues. Germline CDR1 and CDR2: SEHNR and FQNEAQ (reference sequence). Unmatched junction bases numbered 6, after V lost 5 bases and J lost 1 base.

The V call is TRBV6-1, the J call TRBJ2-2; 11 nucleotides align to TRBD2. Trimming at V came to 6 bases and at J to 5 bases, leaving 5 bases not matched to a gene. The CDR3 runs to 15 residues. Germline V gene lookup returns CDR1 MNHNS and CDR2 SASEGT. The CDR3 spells CASSLSGRGTGELFF. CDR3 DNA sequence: TGTGCCAGCAGCCTTAGCGGGAGGGGGACCGGGGAGCTGTTTTTT.

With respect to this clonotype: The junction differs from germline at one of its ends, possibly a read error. CDR3 protein: CASSTRLAGGLLVF. As DNA, the CDR3 is TGTGCCAGCAGCACTCGACTAGCGGGAGGCCTCCTCGTCTTC. The V and J genes are TRBV7-9 and TRBJ2-1, with 13 bases aligning to TRBD2. CDR3 size: 14 residues. CDR1 and CDR2 (germline): SEHNR, FQNEAQ (reference sequence).

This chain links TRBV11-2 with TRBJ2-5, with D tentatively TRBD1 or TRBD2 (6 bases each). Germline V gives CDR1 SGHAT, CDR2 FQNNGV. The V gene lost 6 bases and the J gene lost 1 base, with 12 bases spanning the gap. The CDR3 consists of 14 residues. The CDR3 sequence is CASSRGTIQETQYF. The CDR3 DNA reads TGTGCCAGCAGTCGGGGGACAATCCAAGAGACCCAGTACTTC.

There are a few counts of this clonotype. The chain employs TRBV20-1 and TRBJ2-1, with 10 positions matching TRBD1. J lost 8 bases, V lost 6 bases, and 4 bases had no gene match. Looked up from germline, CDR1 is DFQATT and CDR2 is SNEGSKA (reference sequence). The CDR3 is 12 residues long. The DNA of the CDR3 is TGCAGTGCACAGACAGGGGGCTATGAGCAGTTCTTC. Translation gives CSAQTGGYEQFF.